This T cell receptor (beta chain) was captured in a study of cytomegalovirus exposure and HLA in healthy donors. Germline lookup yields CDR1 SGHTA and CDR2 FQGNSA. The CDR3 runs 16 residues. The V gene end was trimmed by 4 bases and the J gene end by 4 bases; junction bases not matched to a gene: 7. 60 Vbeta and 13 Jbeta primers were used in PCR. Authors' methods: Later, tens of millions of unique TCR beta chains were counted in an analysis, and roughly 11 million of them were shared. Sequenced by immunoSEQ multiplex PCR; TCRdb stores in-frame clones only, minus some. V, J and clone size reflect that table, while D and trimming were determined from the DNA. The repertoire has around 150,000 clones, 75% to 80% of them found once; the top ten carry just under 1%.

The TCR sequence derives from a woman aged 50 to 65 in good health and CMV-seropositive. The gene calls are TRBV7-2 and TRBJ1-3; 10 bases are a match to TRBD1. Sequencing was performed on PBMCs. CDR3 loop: CASSSAGTGVGNTIYF. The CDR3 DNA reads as TGTGCCAGCAGCTCAGCCGGGACAGGGGTAGGAAACACCATATATTTT.